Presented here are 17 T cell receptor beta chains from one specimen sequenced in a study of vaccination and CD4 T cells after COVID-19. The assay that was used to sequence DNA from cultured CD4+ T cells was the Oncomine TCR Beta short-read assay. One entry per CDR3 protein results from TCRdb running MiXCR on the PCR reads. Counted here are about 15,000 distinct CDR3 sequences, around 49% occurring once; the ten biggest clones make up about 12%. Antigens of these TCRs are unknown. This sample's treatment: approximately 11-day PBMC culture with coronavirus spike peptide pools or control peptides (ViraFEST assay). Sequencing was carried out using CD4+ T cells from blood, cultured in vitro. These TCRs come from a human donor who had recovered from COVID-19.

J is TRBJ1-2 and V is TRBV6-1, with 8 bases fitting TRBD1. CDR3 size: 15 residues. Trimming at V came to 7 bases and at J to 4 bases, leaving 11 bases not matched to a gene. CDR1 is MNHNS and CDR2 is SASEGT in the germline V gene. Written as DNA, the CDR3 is TGTGCCAGCAAGGAGACAGGGGTCCGTAGCTATGGCTACACCTTC. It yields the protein CASKETGVRSYGYTF.

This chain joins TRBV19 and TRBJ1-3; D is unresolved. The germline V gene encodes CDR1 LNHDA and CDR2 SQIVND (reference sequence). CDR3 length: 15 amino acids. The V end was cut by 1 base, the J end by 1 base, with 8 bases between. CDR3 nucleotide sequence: TGTGCCAGTAGTATAGGGAGGACTTCTGGAAACACCATATATTTT. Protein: CASSIGRTSGNTIYF.

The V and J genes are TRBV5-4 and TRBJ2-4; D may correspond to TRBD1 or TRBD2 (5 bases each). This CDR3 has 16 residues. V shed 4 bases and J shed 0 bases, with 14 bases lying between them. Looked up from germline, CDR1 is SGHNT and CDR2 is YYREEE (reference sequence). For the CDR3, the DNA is TGTGCCAGCAGCGAGGGGACCACCTTAGCCAAAAACATTCAGTACTTC. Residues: CASSEGTTLAKNIQYF.

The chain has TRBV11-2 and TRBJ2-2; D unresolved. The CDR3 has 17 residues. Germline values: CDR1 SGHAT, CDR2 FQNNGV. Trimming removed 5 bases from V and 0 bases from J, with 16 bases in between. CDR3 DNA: TGTGCCAGCAGCCCGACCCGGCCGGTCTCGAACACCGGGGAGCTGTTTTTT. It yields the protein CASSPTRPVSNTGELFF.

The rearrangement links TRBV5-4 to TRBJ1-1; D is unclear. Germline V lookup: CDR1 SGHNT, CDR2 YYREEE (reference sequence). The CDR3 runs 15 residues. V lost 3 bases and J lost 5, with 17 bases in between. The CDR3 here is CASSWAGLGGTEAFF. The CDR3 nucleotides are TGTGCCAGCAGCTGGGCCGGTCTCGGCGGGACTGAAGCTTTCTTT.

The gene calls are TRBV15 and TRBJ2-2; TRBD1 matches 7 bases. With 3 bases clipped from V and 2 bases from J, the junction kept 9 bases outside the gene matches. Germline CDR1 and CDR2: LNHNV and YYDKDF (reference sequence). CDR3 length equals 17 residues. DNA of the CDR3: TGTGCCACCAGCAGTTGGGCCGGGACAGTTAACACCGGGGAGCTGTTTTTT. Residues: CATSSWAGTVNTGELFF.

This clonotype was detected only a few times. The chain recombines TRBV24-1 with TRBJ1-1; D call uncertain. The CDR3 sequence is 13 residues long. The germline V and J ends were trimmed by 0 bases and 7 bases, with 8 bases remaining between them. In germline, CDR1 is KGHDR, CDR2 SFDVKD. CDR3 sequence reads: CATSDLQQDEAFF. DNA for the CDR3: TGTGCCACCAGTGATTTGCAACAAGATGAAGCTTTCTTT.

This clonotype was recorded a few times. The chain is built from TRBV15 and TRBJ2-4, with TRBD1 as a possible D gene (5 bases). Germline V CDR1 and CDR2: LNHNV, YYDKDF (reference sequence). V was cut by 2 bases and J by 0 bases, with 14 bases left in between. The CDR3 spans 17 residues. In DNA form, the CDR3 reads TGTGCCACCAGCAGAAAGACAGTGCCTGAAGCCAAAAACATTCAGTACTTC. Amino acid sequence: CATSRKTVPEAKNIQYF.

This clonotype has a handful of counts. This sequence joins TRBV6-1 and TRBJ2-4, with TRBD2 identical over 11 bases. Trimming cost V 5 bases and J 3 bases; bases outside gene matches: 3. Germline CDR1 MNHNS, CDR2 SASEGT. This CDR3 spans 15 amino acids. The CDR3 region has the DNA TGTGCCAGCAGTCCCGGGACTAGCGGCAAAAACATTCAGTACTTC. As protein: CASSPGTSGKNIQYF.

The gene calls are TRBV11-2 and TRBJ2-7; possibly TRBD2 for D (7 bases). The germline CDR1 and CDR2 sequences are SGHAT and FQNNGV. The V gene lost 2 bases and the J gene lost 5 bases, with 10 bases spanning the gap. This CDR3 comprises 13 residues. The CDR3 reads CASSLRGANEQYF. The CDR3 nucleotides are TGTGCCAGCAGCTTACGGGGGGCTAACGAGCAGTACTTC.

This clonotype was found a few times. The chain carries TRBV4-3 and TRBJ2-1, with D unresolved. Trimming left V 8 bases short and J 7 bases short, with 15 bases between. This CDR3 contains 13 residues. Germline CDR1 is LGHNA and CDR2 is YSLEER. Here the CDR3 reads CASGRKAVNEQFF. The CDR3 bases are TGCGCCAGCGGGCGGAAGGCTGTAAATGAGCAGTTCTTC.

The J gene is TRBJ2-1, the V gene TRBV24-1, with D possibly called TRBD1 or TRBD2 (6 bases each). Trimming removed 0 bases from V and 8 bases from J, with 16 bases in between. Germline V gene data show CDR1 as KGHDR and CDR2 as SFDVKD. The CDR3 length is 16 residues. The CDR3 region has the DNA TGTGCCACCAGTGATTTGAGGCAGGGGTCGGGGGATGAGCAGTTCTTC. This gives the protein CATSDLRQGSGDEQFF.

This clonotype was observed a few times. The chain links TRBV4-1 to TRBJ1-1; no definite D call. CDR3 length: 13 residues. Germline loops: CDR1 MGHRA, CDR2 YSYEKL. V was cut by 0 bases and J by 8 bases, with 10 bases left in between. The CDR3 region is CASSQDLAAEAFF. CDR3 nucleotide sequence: TGCGCCAGCAGCCAAGATCTCGCGGCCGAAGCTTTCTTT.

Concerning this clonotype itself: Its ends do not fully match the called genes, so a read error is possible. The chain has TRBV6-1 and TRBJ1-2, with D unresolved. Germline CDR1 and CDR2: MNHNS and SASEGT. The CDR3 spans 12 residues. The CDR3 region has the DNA TGTGCCAGCAGGGATGCTAACTATGGCTGCACCTTC. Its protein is CASRDANYGCTF.

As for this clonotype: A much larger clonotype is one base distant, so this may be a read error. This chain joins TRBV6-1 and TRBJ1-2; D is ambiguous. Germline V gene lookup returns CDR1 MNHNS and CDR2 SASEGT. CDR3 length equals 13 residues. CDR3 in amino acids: CAGSEKENYGYTF. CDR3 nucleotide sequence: TGTGCCGGCAGTGAAAAGGAGAACTATGGCTACACCTTC.

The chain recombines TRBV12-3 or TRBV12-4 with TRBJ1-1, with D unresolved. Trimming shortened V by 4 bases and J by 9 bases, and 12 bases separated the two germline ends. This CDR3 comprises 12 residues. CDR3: CASSYGTLKAFF. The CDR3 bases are TGTGCCAGCAGTTATGGCACACTCAAAGCTTTCTTT.

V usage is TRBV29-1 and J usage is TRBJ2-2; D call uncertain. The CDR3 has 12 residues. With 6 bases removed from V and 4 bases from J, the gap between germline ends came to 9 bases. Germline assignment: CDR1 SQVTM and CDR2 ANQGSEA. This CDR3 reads CSVERSTGELFF. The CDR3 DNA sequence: TGCAGCGTAGAAAGGAGCACCGGGGAGCTGTTTTTT.